Listed below are T cell receptor beta chains from one sample, sequenced in a study of blood T cell repertoires in COVID-19. The repertoire was sequenced with immunoSEQ multiplex PCR; TCRdb's copy has only in-frame clones and lacks some. The top ten hold 27% of the sample, which has around 80,000 clones, approximately 78% seen once. Material for sequencing was peripheral blood. The receptors here all came from a human donor in a cohort sampled during active COVID-19. The CDR3 runs from the conserved cysteine through the conserved F or W.

J | V | CDR3
TRBJ1-1 | TRBV5-4 | CASSDPPGGRAFF
TRBJ2-2 | TRBV27 | CASTAGDRETGELFF
TRBJ2-3 | TRBV7-9 | CASTDLAKGSTDTQYF
TRBJ2-1 | TRBV7-8 | CASSLAIRGEQFF
TRBJ1-1 | TRBV7-3 | CASSYAGTGGRRDTEAFF
TRBJ1-1 | TRBV7-8 | CASSGTGVQLNTEAFF
TRBJ1-5 | TRBV30 | CAWSAGQGNQPQHF
TRBJ1-2 | TRBV18 | CASSPRTGGNYGYTF
TRBJ2-5 | TRBV7-9 | CASSSRLAGGETQYF
TRBJ2-1 | TRBV5-6 | CASSAGQRSYNEQFF
TRBJ2-3 | TRBV3-1/TRBV3-2 | CASSQDPSSDTQYF
TRBJ2-3 | TRBV9 | CASSVMTPSGAQYF
TRBJ1-2 | TRBV5-1 | CASSFITRQGGYGYTF
TRBJ1-1 | TRBV30 | CAWSLLGRTGGEAFF
TRBJ2-5 | TRBV18 | CASSPSGDQETQYF
TRBJ1-4 | TRBV7-9 | CASSLRQANEKLFF
TRBJ2-5 | TRBV2 | CASSALGGFQTQYF
TRBJ1-4 | TRBV5-1 | CASSLYGQEEKLFF
TRBJ1-1 | TRBV3-1/TRBV3-2 | CATSPGGGTEAFF
TRBJ2-2 | TRBV18 | CASSPDRSTGELFF
TRBJ1-2 | TRBV6-6 | CASSPLTGLSNYGYTF
TRBJ2-1 | TRBV7-2 | CASSLIPASEQFF
TRBJ2-7 | TRBV2 | CASRPTSLGYEQYF
TRBJ2-5 | TRBV5-1 | CASSYRQGAGETQYF
TRBJ1-1 | TRBV18 | CASSPQGAGQAFF
TRBJ1-3 | TRBV29-1 | CSATGQSSGNTIYF
TRBJ2-5 | TRBV3-1/TRBV3-2 | CASSQSSATSGGETQYF
TRBJ2-3 | TRBV7-9 | CASSLGGRTTDTQYF
TRBJ2-3 | TRBV2 | CASKEGGLEDTQYF
TRBJ2-2 | TRBV5-1 | CATPRVEGNTGELFF
TRBJ1-1 | TRBV30 | CAWTWRGAQGTEAFF
TRBJ1-3 | TRBV11-2 | CASSLDRVGNTIYF
TRBJ1-5 | TRBV10-3 | CAISEGGTNQPQHF
TRBJ1-3 | TRBV11-2 | CASSLLRASGNTIYF
TRBJ2-7 | TRBV3-1/TRBV3-2 | CASSRSGSTYEQYF
TRBJ2-1 | TRBV6-1 | CASSELIGLSGNEQFF
TRBJ1-2 | TRBV2 | CATPVTQLQAYGYTF
TRBJ1-5 | TRBV7-8 | CASSTFPLQPQHF
TRBJ2-2 | TRBV19 | CASTVMGTLTTGELFF
TRBJ2-5 | TRBV7-6 | CASSLPGGGGDQETQYF
TRBJ2-1 | TRBV5-1 | CASSLEGLASPYNEQFF
TRBJ1-3 | TRBV7-2 | CASSLAWGAGNTIYF
TRBJ1-1 | TRBV27 | CASTWAGANTEAFF
TRBJ1-3 | TRBV11-2 | CASSLETGGNTIYF
TRBJ1-5 | TRBV4-2 | CASSQGANQPQHF
TRBJ2-7 | TRBV3-1/TRBV3-2 | CASSLEQGAWEQYF
TRBJ1-2 | TRBV9 | CASSLGQVRSGYTF
TRBJ2-2 | TRBV2 | CASSLDRGIGELFF